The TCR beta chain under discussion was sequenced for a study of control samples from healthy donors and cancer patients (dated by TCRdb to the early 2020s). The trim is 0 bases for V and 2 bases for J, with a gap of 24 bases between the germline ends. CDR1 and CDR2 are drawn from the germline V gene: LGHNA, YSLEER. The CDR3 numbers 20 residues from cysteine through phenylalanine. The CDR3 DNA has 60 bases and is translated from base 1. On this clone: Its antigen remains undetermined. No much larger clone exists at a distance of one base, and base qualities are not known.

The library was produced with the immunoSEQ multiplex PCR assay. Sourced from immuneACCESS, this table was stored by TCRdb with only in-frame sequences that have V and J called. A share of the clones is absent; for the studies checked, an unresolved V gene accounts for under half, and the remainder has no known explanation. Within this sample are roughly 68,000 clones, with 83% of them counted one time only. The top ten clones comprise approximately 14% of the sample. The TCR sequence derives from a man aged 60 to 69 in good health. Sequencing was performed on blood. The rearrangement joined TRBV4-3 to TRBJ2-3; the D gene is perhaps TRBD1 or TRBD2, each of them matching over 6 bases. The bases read TGCGCCAGCAGCCAAGATTGGGGGGCGGGTGTCCTCGGGCACACAGATACGCAGTATTTT. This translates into CASSQDWGAGVLGHTDTQYF.